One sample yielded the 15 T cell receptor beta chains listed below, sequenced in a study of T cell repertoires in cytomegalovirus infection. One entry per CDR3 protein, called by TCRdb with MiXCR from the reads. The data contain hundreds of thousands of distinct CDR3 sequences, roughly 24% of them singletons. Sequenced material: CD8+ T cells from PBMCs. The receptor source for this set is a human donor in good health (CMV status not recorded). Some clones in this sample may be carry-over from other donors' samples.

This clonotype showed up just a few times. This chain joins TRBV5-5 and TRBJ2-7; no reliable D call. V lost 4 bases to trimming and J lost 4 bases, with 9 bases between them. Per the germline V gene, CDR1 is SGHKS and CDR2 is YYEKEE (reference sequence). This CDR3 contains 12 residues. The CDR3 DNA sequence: TGTGCCAGCAGCGCCACGGATTACGAGCAGTACTTC. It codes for CASSATDYEQYF.

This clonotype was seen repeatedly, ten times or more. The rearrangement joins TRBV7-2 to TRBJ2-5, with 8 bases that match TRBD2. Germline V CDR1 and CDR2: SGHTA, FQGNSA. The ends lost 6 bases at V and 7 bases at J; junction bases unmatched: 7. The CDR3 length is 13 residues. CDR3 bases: TGTGCCAGCAGAAGAGCGGGGGACGGGACCCAGTACTTC. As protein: CASRRAGDGTQYF.

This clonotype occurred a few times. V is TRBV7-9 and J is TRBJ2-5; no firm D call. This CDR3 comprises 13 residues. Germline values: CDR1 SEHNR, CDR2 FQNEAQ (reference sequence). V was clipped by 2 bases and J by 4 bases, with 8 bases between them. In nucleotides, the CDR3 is TGTGCCAGCAGCTTACTGCTGAGAGAGACCCAGTACTTC. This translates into CASSLLLRETQYF.

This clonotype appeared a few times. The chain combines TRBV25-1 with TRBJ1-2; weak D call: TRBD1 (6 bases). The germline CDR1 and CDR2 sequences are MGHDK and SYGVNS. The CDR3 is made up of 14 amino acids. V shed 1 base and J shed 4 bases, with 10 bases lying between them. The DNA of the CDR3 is TGTGCCAGCAGTGAATCGCCAGGGGTCTATGGCTACACCTTC. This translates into CASSESPGVYGYTF.

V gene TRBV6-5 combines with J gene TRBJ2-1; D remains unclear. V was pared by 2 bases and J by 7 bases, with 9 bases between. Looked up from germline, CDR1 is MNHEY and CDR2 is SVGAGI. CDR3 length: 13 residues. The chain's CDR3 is CASSYGPRNEQFF. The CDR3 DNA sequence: TGTGCCAGCAGTTACGGGCCTCGAAATGAGCAGTTCTTC.

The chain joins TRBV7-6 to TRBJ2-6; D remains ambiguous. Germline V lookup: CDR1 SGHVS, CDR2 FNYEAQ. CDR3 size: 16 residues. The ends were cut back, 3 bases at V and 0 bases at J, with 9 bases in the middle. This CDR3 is CASSFEKASGANVLTF. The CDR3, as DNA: TGTGCCAGCAGCTTCGAAAAGGCCTCTGGGGCCAACGTCCTGACTTTC. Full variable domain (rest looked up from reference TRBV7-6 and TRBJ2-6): GAGVSQSPRYKVTKRGQDVALRCDPISGHVSLYWYRQALGQGPEFLTYFNYEAQQDKSGLPNDRFSAERPEGSISTLTIQRTEQRDSAMYRCASSFEKASGANVLTFGAGSRLTVL.

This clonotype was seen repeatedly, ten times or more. CDR3 amino acids: CASSVNLYGYTF. CDR3 nucleotide sequence: TGTGCCAGCAGCGTAAACCTCTATGGCTACACCTTC. The rearrangement joins TRBV7-2 to TRBJ1-2; D not resolved. The CDR3 sequence is 12 residues long. Germline CDR1 and CDR2: SGHTA and FQGNSA. V lost 5 bases and J 4 bases, leaving 8 bases between the germline ends.

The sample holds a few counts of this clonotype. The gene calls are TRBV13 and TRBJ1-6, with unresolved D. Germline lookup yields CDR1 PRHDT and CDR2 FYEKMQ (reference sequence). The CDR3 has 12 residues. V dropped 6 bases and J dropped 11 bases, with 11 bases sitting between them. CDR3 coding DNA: TGTGCCAGCAGAATAGACGGGACACCCCTCCACTTT. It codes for CASRIDGTPLHF.

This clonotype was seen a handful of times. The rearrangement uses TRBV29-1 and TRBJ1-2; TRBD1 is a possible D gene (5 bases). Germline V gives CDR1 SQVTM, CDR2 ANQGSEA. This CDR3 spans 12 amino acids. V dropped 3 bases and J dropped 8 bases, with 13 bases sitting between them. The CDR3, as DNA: TGCAGCGTTGAGCCGCCGGGGGGAGGCTACACCTTC. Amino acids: CSVEPPGGGYTF.

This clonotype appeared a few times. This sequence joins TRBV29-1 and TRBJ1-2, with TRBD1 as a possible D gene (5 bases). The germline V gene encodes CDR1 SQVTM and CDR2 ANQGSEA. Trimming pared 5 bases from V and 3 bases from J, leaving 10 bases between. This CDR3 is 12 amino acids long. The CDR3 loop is CSVPGTDYGYTF. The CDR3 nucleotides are TGCAGCGTTCCCGGGACGGACTATGGCTACACCTTC.

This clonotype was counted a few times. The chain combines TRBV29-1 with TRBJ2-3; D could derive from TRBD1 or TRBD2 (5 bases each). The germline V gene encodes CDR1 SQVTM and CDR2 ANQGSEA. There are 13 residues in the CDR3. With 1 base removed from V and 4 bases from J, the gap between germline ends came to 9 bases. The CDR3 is CSVEGGSADTQYF. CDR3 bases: TGCAGCGTTGAAGGGGGGTCCGCAGATACGCAGTATTTT.

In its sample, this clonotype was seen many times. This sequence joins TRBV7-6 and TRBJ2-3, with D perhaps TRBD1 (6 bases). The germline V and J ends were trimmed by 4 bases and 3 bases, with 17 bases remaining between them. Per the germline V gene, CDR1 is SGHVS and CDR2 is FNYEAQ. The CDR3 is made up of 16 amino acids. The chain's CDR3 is CASSSPPGEPTDTQYF. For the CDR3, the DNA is TGTGCCAGCAGCTCCCCACCAGGGGAGCCGACAGATACGCAGTATTTT.

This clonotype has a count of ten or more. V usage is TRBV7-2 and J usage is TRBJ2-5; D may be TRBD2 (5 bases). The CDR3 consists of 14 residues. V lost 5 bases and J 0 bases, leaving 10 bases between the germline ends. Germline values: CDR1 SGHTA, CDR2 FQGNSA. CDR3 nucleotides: TGTGCCAGCAGCCTAGAGCGGTACCAAGAGACCCAGTACTTC. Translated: CASSLERYQETQYF.

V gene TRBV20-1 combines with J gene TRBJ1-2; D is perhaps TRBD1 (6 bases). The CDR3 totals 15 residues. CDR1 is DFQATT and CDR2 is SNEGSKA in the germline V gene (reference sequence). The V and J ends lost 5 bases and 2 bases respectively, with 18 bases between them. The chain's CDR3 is CSAPAPLDRNYGYTF. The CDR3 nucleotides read TGCAGTGCTCCTGCCCCACTAGACAGGAACTATGGCTACACCTTC.

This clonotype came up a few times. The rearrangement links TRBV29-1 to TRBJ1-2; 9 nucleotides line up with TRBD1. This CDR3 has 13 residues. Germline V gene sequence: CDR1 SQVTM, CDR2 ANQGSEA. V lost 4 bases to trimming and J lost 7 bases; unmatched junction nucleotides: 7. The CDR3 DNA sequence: TGCAGCGTTGCTACAGGGGGCGCAGGTGGCTACACCTTC. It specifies CSVATGGAGGYTF.